This T cell receptor beta chain was identified in a study of T cell responses to AZD1222 COVID-19 vaccine (dated by TCRdb to the early 2020s). Describing the broader study: AZD1222 recipients given second doses at about 4 weeks or at about 12 weeks were pooled, since spike-specific TCR depth and breadth were not found to differ between the two schedules. A total of just over 230 trial participants underwent TCR sequencing, of whom some 210 received two doses of AZD1222 and some 26 received two doses of the MenACWY control vaccine. Trial participants were enrolled by age into subgroups of 18-55, 56-69 and 70-plus years, and around 140, 26 and 57 TCR-sequenced participants, respectively, were included in these subgroups.

With regard to this clone: No cognate antigen has been identified for it. No base quality information exists; no much larger clone differs at one position.

The CDR3 regions of human TCRbeta chains were subjected to immunosequencing. The original pipeline was this. Repertoire TCRs were checked for matches against a reference library of SARS-CoV-2-specific TCRs that had been generated using the MIRA antigen-specificity platform. Breadth was defined as the fraction of unique TCRs that were SARS-CoV-2-associated. Depth was defined as the fraction of total T cells that were SARS-CoV-2-associated. Each spike-specific TCR was assigned to its reactive spike region and to a CD4 or CD8 class using the MIRA data. Log10-transformed breadth and depth values were compared by one-way ANOVA with Sidak's multiple comparisons tests. TCRdb mirrors the immuneACCESS table, restricted to in-frame sequences. Some clones are absent from its copies; in checked studies, under half trace to an unresolved V gene, and the reason for the others is unknown. V, J and clone size derive from that table, while D and trimming were established from the DNA sequence. The sample yields 75,000 to 100,000 clones; roughly 88% were counted once. The ten largest clones capture under 6.5% of the sample.

Reading the label with the study, this specimen's time point is: baseline before first vaccination. Vaccinee samples came from UK trials COV001 and COV002, including a single-blind randomized controlled phase 2/3 trial of AZD1222 (ChAdOx1 nCoV-19) in healthy adults. For TCRbeta chain sequencing, PBMC samples from trial participants were taken at day 0 and at day 28 after the second dose. What the work shows at the level of the full study, not this receptor alone: Vaccine-associated CD4 TCRs spanned the whole spike protein, with dominant responses in regions 160-218 and 743-854. Because no day 14 peak-response samples were available, repertoires were characterized only after the peak T cell response. Nearly half of unique spike-specific TCRs reportedly recognized epitopes outside regions mutated in the B.1.351 and B.1.1.7 variants. Only 5 to 7 AZD1222 recipients were SARS-CoV-2 seropositive at baseline, limiting conclusions about previously exposed vaccinees. In the small 56-69-year group, the increase in depth fell short of significance, most likely because of low power. Most participants were white British and females outnumbered males, and the authors suggested that clonal diversity may have been underestimated. Spike-specific TCR breadth and depth rose significantly after two AZD1222 doses compared with day 0 and with MenACWY recipients.

This specimen consisted of peripheral blood, obtained on day 0 of AZD1222 vaccination. The receptor was derived from an adult in good health.

The encoded CDR3 is CATEGIYNEQFF. The DNA sequence follows: TGTGCCACCGAGGGAATCTACAATGAGCAGTTCTTC. This chain is built from TRBV24-1 and TRBJ2-1; possibly the D gene is TRBD2, per 5 matching bases. The germline V gene yields KGHDR for CDR1 and SFDVKD for CDR2. The CDR3, from cysteine to phenylalanine, totals 12 residues. Kept here is only the CDR3 DNA, which spans 36 bases and is read in frame from base 1. Trimming at the junction amounts to 9 bases on V and 3 bases on J, and the germline ends lie 8 bases apart.